The rows below give T cell receptor beta chains drawn from one sample of a study of cytomegalovirus exposure and HLA in healthy donors. The method was immunoSEQ multiplex PCR; TCRdb's version includes in-frame clones alone and lacks a portion of them. The profile shows about 160,000 clones, 65% to 80% of them singletons. Source material: PBMCs. All receptors derive from a female donor in good health and CMV-seronegative. The CDR3 runs from the conserved cysteine through the conserved F or W. A D gene is named only where the DNA matches it firmly. Size tells how often a clone was seen (once, few, many) or the class of an expanded clone, and some rows leave it out.

cdr3_length	v_call	d_call	clone_size	j_call	cdr3_aa	cdr3_nt
16	TRBV9	TRBD2	NA	TRBJ2-7	CASSPSRGGSSYEQYF	TGTGCCAGCAGTCCATCGCGCGGGGGGAGCTCCTACGAGCAGTACTTC
15	TRBV7-8	NA	once	TRBJ1-1	CASSSAGRAVTEAFF	TGTGCCAGCAGCTCCGCCGGCAGGGCAGTCACTGAAGCTTTCTTT
13	TRBV19	NA	NA	TRBJ2-7	CASRDRGAYEQYF	TGTGCCAGTAGAGATCGGGGAGCCTACGAGCAGTACTTC
13	TRBV4-2	NA	NA	TRBJ2-7	CASSQAVSYEQYF	TGTGCCAGCAGCCAAGCCGTCTCCTACGAGCAGTACTTC
14	TRBV6-1	TRBD2	NA	TRBJ2-1	CASKTSGGGNEQFF	TGTGCCAGCAAGACTAGCGGGGGAGGTAATGAGCAGTTCTTC
15	TRBV5-1	NA	few	TRBJ1-3	CASSLAPVSGNTIYF	TGCGCCAGCAGCTTGGCCCCAGTCTCTGGAAACACCATATATTTT
14	TRBV5-1	TRBD1	NA	TRBJ1-1	CASSPGQGATEAFF	TGCGCCAGCAGCCCCGGACAGGGGGCCACTGAAGCTTTCTTT
12	TRBV29-1	NA	NA	TRBJ1-2	CSVEGTFYGYTF	TGCAGCGTTGAAGGGACATTCTATGGCTACACCTTC
20	TRBV9	TRBD2	NA	TRBJ2-2	CASSTPWGRTSGFSTGELFF	TGTGCCAGCAGCACCCCGTGGGGGAGGACTAGCGGGTTTTCTACCGGGGAGCTGTTTTTT
20	TRBV9	TRBD2	NA	TRBJ2-3	CASSVDIRRGGAAGTDTQYF	TGTGCCAGCAGCGTGGACATACGGCGCGGGGGGGCCGCTGGCACAGATACGCAGTATTTT
12	TRBV11-2	NA	NA	TRBJ1-1	CASSYREPEAFF	TGTGCCAGCAGCTACAGGGAGCCTGAAGCTTTCTTT
14	TRBV29-1	NA	NA	TRBJ2-5	CSVELASGKETQYF	TGCAGCGTTGAACTCGCGTCAGGGAAGGAGACCCAGTACTTC
15	TRBV4-1	TRBD1	once	TRBJ1-1	CASSHGPGGYTEAFF	TGCGCCAGCAGCCATGGCCCAGGGGGGTACACTGAAGCTTTCTTT
15	TRBV19	NA	NA	TRBJ2-7	CASSLGQSGGSEQYF	TGTGCCAGTAGTCTCGGACAGTCTGGCGGTTCCGAGCAGTACTTC
13	TRBV7-3	NA	few	TRBJ1-2	CASSLTNRAVYTF	TGTGCCAGCAGCTTAACTAACAGGGCGGTCTACACCTTC
15	TRBV4-1	NA	NA	TRBJ2-7	CASSQDGAGWAEQYF	TGCGCCAGCAGCCAAGATGGGGCAGGGTGGGCCGAGCAGTACTTC
15	TRBV5-6	TRBD1	NA	TRBJ1-2	CASSLGSQGAQGYTF	TGTGCCAGCAGCTTGGGATCTCAGGGGGCGCAAGGCTACACCTTC
13	TRBV19	NA	NA	TRBJ2-5	CASSIRYQETQYF	TGTGCCAGTAGTATTCGGTACCAAGAGACCCAGTACTTC
13	TRBV7-9	NA	few	TRBJ1-1	CASSETTNTEAFF	TGTGCCAGCAGTGAGACGACTAACACTGAAGCTTTCTTT
16	TRBV7-9	NA	NA	TRBJ2-6	CASSLGPGAGANVLTF	TGTGCCAGCAGCTTAGGTCCAGGGGCAGGGGCCAACGTCCTGACTTTC
14	TRBV10-3	TRBD1	NA	TRBJ1-2	CAIRRQGANYGYTF	TGTGCCATCAGGAGACAGGGGGCGAACTATGGCTACACCTTC
15	TRBV19	TRBD1	NA	TRBJ2-5	CASGMQGQGRETQYF	TGTGCCAGCGGAATGCAGGGACAGGGTCGAGAGACCCAGTACTTC
15	TRBV5-3	TRBD2	few	TRBJ2-3	CARSFIGRRVDTQYF	TGTGCCAGAAGCTTTATCGGGAGGAGAGTAGATACGCAGTATTTT
13	TRBV2	TRBD2	NA	TRBJ2-3	CASSASDSLAEYF	TGTGCCAGCAGTGCCTCGGACTCACTAGCGGAGTATTTT
12	TRBV6-5	TRBD1	NA	TRBJ1-1	CASGNRGTEAFF	TGTGCCAGCGGAAACAGGGGCACTGAAGCTTTCTTT
15	TRBV7-8	TRBD2	NA	TRBJ2-3	CASSPQRGATDTQYF	TGTGCCAGCAGCCCTCAGCGGGGGGCCACAGATACGCAGTATTTT
15	TRBV19	TRBD1	NA	TRBJ2-1	CASSFRDRGQNEQFF	TGTGCCAGTAGCTTCCGGGACAGGGGGCAAAATGAGCAGTTCTTC
12	TRBV9	NA	NA	TRBJ2-7	CASSTQSGEQYF	TGTGCCAGCAGCACACAGTCCGGCGAGCAGTACTTC
16	TRBV4-1	TRBD1	NA	TRBJ2-5	CASSPGPGQVGETQYF	TGCGCCAGCAGCCCTGGCCCGGGACAGGTAGGGGAGACCCAGTACTTC
18	TRBV4-2	NA	NA	TRBJ2-2	CASSSSIQAAIASGELFF	TGTGCCAGCAGCTCCTCGATTCAAGCGGCCATAGCGTCCGGGGAGCTGTTTTTT
14	TRBV28	NA	once	TRBJ2-3	CASSVSLGTDTQYF	TGTGCCAGCAGTGTGAGTCTTGGCACAGATACGCAGTATTTT
18	TRBV2	TRBD1	NA	TRBJ2-7	CASSEALRQGLKSYEQYF	TGTGCCAGCAGTGAAGCCCTTAGACAGGGTTTAAAGTCCTACGAGCAGTACTTC
13	TRBV4-1	NA	few	TRBJ2-3	CASSRDIAQVPYF	TGCGCCAGCAGCCGCGACATAGCGCAAGTGCCGTATTTT